The 16 T cell receptor beta chains in this list originate from one sample, sequenced in a study of blood T cell repertoires in COVID-19. Clones were sequenced by immunoSEQ multiplex PCR, and TCRdb holds only the in-frame ones, with some missing. The sample records about 120,000 clones, 90% being singletons. Sequences were obtained from peripheral blood. The receptors stem from a human donor with active COVID-19. The donor label of this sample is uncertain.

CDR3 DNA sequence: TGCGCCAGCAGCTTCCAGGGTGAAGCTTTCTTT. It translates to CASSFQGEAFF. The chain combines TRBV5-1 with TRBJ1-1; D possibly corresponds to TRBD1 (5 bases). V lost 2 bases and J lost 7, with 6 bases in between. Germline lookup yields CDR1 SGHRS and CDR2 YFSETQ. This CDR3 is built from 11 residues.

CDR3 region: CASSPLSRGGELFF. The CDR3, as DNA: TGTGCCAGTAGTCCTCTGTCCAGAGGCGGGGAGCTGTTTTTT. This chain connects TRBV19 to TRBJ2-2; D not certain. From germline, CDR1 is LNHDA and CDR2 SQIVND (reference sequence). Trimming cost V 5 bases and J 7 bases, with 14 bases left between them. The CDR3 has 14 residues.

The table lists this clone with many counts. The V gene is TRBV6-5, the J gene TRBJ1-2, with a weak D call TRBD1 (6 bases). V lost 5 bases to trimming and J lost 6 bases, with 19 bases between them. The CDR3 loop spans 15 amino acids. The germline CDR1 and CDR2 sequences are MNHEY and SVGAGI. CDR3 in amino acids: CASSPREAGVHGYTF. In DNA form, the CDR3 reads TGTGCCAGCAGTCCCCGTGAAGCAGGGGTGCATGGCTACACCTTC.

The chain is built from TRBV4-3 and TRBJ2-1; tentatively, D is TRBD2 (6 bases). Trimming stripped 2 bases from V and 0 bases from J, with 17 bases between. The CDR3 runs to 18 residues. Germline CDR1 and CDR2: LGHNA and YSLEER. CDR3 in amino acids: CASSQISGPAHSYNEQFF. The CDR3 DNA reads TGCGCCAGCAGCCAAATAAGCGGGCCCGCCCACTCCTACAATGAGCAGTTCTTC.

The chain has TRBV5-1 and TRBJ1-1; maybe TRBD1 (6 bases). V shed 4 bases and J shed 1 base, with 11 bases lying between them. The germline gives CDR1 SGHRS, CDR2 YFSETQ. There are 14 residues in the CDR3. DNA for the CDR3: TGCGCCAGCAGCCCCGGACAGACGAACACTGAAGCTTTCTTT. The encoded protein is CASSPGQTNTEAFF. Drawing the rest from reference TRBV5-1 and TRBJ1-1, the complete variable domain is KAGVTQTPRYLIKTRGQQVTLSCSPISGHRSVSWYQQTPGQGLQFLFEYFSETQRNKGNFPGRFSGRQFSNSRSEMNVSTLELGDSALYLCASSPGQTNTEAFFGQGTRLTVV.

The V gene is TRBV5-4, the J gene TRBJ1-2, with 10 positions matching TRBD1. The CDR3 is made up of 15 amino acids. The germline V gene encodes CDR1 SGHNT and CDR2 YYREEE (reference sequence). Losses at the gene ends were 0 bases for V and 5 bases for J; bases not matched to a gene: 4. The CDR3 coding sequence is TGTGCCAGCAGCTTGGAACAGGGACAGGGGTATGGCTACACCTTC. It translates to CASSLEQGQGYGYTF.

The chain recombines TRBV28 with TRBJ2-7; 7 bases agree with TRBD2. The CDR3 consists of 16 residues. Germline V gene sequence: CDR1 MDHEN, CDR2 SYDVKM. J gave up 3 bases and V 7 bases, and 15 bases lay outside the gene matches. The CDR3 here is CASTRGGASGYYEQYF. CDR3 nucleotides: TGTGCCAGCACTCGCGGCGGGGCTAGCGGTTACTACGAGCAGTACTTC.

This clone was seen just once. The chain combines TRBV6-2 or TRBV6-3 with TRBJ2-1; D may be TRBD1 (6 bases). Germline-derived CDR1 and CDR2 are MNHEY and SVGEGT. The germline V and J ends were trimmed by 2 bases and 7 bases, with 12 bases remaining between them. The CDR3 totals 14 residues. The CDR3 DNA reads TGTGCCAGCAGTTACGTTGGACAGTCTAATGAGCAGTTCTTC. This codes for CASSYVGQSNEQFF.

V is TRBV6-1 and J is TRBJ1-2, with D tentatively TRBD1 (6 bases). The V and J ends lost 3 bases and 1 base respectively, with 12 bases between them. The CDR3 spans 15 residues. Germline V gene data show CDR1 as MNHNS and CDR2 as SASEGT. CDR3 protein: CASSEKPGHNYGYTF. CDR3 DNA: TGTGCCAGCAGTGAGAAGCCGGGACATAACTATGGCTACACCTTC.

V usage is TRBV7-2 and J usage is TRBJ2-2; D may be TRBD1 (6 bases). Trimming left V 2 bases short and J 4 bases short, with 11 bases between. This CDR3 region has 15 residues. Germline V gene lookup returns CDR1 SGHTA and CDR2 FQGNSA. The CDR3, as DNA: TGTGCCAGCAGCTTATCACAGGGAATCACCGGGGAGCTGTTTTTT. Protein product: CASSLSQGITGELFF.

The chain carries TRBV28 and TRBJ1-2; D not resolved. Germline assignment: CDR1 MDHEN and CDR2 SYDVKM. Trimming removed 8 bases at V and 4 bases at J, with 11 bases between. This CDR3 comprises 12 residues. CDR3 in DNA: TGTGCCAGCGAGGGAGGCTTCTATGGCTACACCTTC. Amino acids: CASEGGFYGYTF.

The chain couples TRBV18 to TRBJ2-3; 9 positions agree with TRBD1. The CDR3 consists of 16 residues. Trimming cost V 6 bases and J 0 bases; bases outside gene matches: 7. Germline CDR1 KGHSH, CDR2 LQKENI. CDR3 region: CASSPTGGRSTDTQYF. The CDR3 DNA is TGTGCCAGCTCGCCCACAGGGGGCCGGAGCACAGATACGCAGTATTTT.

V and J are TRBV5-1 and TRBJ2-2; weak D call: TRBD1 (6 bases). The CDR3 runs 15 residues. V dropped 4 bases and J dropped 3 bases, with 13 bases sitting between them. Germline loops: CDR1 SGHRS, CDR2 YFSETQ. In nucleotides, the CDR3 is TGCGCCAGCAGCCGTTACAGGGTCGACACCGGGGAGCTGTTTTTT. It specifies CASSRYRVDTGELFF.

The CDR3 protein is CASSLGTGNPYEQYF. CDR3 bases: TGTGCCAGCAGCTTAGGAACAGGGAATCCCTACGAGCAGTACTTC. The chain combines TRBV7-8 with TRBJ2-7; D might be TRBD1 (6 bases). The CDR3 loop spans 15 amino acids. Trimming stripped 1 base from V and 2 bases from J, with 12 bases between. Per germline, CDR1 SGHVS and CDR2 FQNEAQ.

This clone was picked up one time. The J gene is TRBJ1-2, the V gene TRBV3-1 (or the pseudogene TRBV3-2); D not resolved. There are 13 residues in the CDR3. Trimming removed 0 bases at V and 7 bases at J, with 9 bases between. CDR1 is LGHDT and CDR2 is YNNKEL in the germline V gene (reference sequence). The CDR3 sequence: CASSQDSRGGYTF. CDR3 in DNA: TGTGCCAGCAGCCAAGATTCTCGAGGTGGCTACACCTTC.

The genes are TRBV7-9 and TRBJ1-1; TRBD1 agrees at 8 bases. Germline V gene data show CDR1 as SEHNR and CDR2 as FQNEAQ (reference sequence). After removal of 3 bases from V and 4 bases from J, the junction contained 7 bases not matched to a gene. CDR3 length: 15 residues. Here the CDR3 DNA reads TGTGCCAGCAGCTTCGGACAGGGATGGAGCACTGAAGCTTTCTTT. Its protein is CASSFGQGWSTEAFF.